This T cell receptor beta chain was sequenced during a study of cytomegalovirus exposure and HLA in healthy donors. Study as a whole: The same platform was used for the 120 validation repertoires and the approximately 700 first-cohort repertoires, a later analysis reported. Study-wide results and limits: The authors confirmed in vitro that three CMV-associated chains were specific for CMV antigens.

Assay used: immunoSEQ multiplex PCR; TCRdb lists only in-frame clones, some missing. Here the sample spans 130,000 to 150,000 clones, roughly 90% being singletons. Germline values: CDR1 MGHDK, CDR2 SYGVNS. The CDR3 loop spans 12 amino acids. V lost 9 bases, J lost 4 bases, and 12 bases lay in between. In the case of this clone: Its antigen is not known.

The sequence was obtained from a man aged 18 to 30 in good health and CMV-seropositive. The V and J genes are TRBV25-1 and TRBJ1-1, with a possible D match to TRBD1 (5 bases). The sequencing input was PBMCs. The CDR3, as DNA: TGTGCCAGTTCACGGGGGGGCACTGAAGCTTTCTTT. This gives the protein CASSRGGTEAFF.